The entry below describes one TCR beta chain. The target antigen is unknown. TCRdb re-analysed the RACE reads in MiXCR, keeping a single row per CDR3 protein. The sample lists some 90,000 distinct CDR3 sequences, 11% seen once, with about 3% in the top ten. These data belong to a study of human T cells and chemical hapten exposure. About the research overall: Upper inner arm skin measuring approximately 2 cm by approximately 2 cm received 2% DPC for sensitization. Patch tests put 0.01% DPC on the upper back, read at 6 days. The study traced per-sample TCR yield variation mainly to small differences in pooled library volumes.

The CDR3 contains 14 residues. Deletions cut 4 bases from V and 2 bases from J, with 8 bases between. The germline V gene encodes CDR1 MGHRA and CDR2 YSYEKL. Broader study findings: Expanded TCRs made up significantly more big CDR3 similarity clusters than controls did.

Documented time point: patch test 2, 6 weeks after DPC sensitization. The treatment here: therapeutic diphenylcyclopropenone sensitization with weekly scalp DPC. This chain connects TRBV4-1 to TRBJ1-4, with D uncertain. This clonotype was obtained from a middle-aged woman with alopecia areata. Some clones in this sample may be carry-over from other donors' samples. The sample was whole blood, taken in connection with sensitization to the hapten diphenylcyclopropenone (DPC). The CDR3, as DNA: TGCGCCAGCAGCCCCTCCGGGACTAATGAAAAACTGTTTTTT. It is translated as CASSPSGTNEKLFF.